A selection of T cell receptor beta chains follows, all from one sample in a study of OX40 agonist ivuxolimab in advanced cancers. The data were produced by immunoSEQ multiplex PCR, yet TCRdb's version contains in-frame clones alone and is incomplete. Among some 100,000 clones listed, around 90% were seen once. The sample was CD4+ or CD8+ T cells sorted from blood, taken in a trial of the OX40 agonist ivuxolimab. These receptors were obtained from an adult with an advanced solid tumor such as melanoma, head and neck, liver or kidney cancer. Both conserved end residues are part of each CDR3.

v_call: TRBV7-2
j_call: TRBJ2-3
cdr3_aa: CASSLEPAVTDTQYF

v_call: TRBV25-1
j_call: TRBJ1-5
cdr3_aa: CASSAGPHQPQHF

v_call: TRBV5-1
j_call: TRBJ2-5
cdr3_aa: CASRSGLEETQYF

v_call: TRBV29-1
j_call: TRBJ2-7
cdr3_aa: CSVGDRGYEQYF

v_call: TRBV30
j_call: TRBJ2-2
cdr3_aa: CAWGTGLPTGELFF

v_call: TRBV18
j_call: TRBJ2-1
cdr3_aa: CASSPPGLAGASSYNEQFF

v_call: TRBV20-1
j_call: TRBJ2-1
cdr3_aa: CSGGVNNEQFF

v_call: TRBV27
j_call: TRBJ1-2
cdr3_aa: CASSLRPVTAGGYTF

v_call: TRBV5-1
j_call: TRBJ2-5
cdr3_aa: CASSLRDGRETQYF

v_call: TRBV7-3
j_call: TRBJ2-2
cdr3_aa: CASSLVAGPAGELFF

v_call: TRBV19
j_call: TRBJ2-6
cdr3_aa: CASSIQGASGANVLTF

v_call: TRBV6-6
j_call: TRBJ2-7
cdr3_aa: CASRLGQSSYEQYF

v_call: TRBV2
j_call: TRBJ1-5
cdr3_aa: CASSEATAIMHF

v_call: TRBV30
j_call: TRBJ1-5
cdr3_aa: CAWSPQEGQPQHF

v_call: TRBV19
j_call: TRBJ1-5
cdr3_aa: CASSMIGLSQPQHF

v_call: TRBV18
j_call: TRBJ1-5
cdr3_aa: CASSLQGVMVNQPQHF

v_call: TRBV9
j_call: TRBJ2-2
cdr3_aa: CASSGRDRKNTGELFF

v_call: TRBV4-3
j_call: TRBJ1-3
cdr3_aa: CASSPGGSGNTIYF

v_call: TRBV20-1
j_call: TRBJ2-3
cdr3_aa: CSASGPVVQYF

v_call: TRBV27
j_call: TRBJ1-4
cdr3_aa: CASSPYRGEKLFF

v_call: TRBV7-2
j_call: TRBJ2-1
cdr3_aa: CASSLPIWRGAYEQFF

v_call: TRBV10-3
j_call: TRBJ2-7
cdr3_aa: CAITQESSYEQYF

v_call: TRBV19
j_call: TRBJ2-4
cdr3_aa: CASSNNRDSLAKNIQYF

v_call: TRBV30
j_call: TRBJ2-7
cdr3_aa: CAWSRLGIGEQYF

v_call: TRBV19
j_call: TRBJ1-2
cdr3_aa: CASSDTGLGYGYTF

v_call: TRBV19
j_call: TRBJ2-5
cdr3_aa: CASSMGQGEYETQYF

v_call: TRBV18
j_call: TRBJ1-2
cdr3_aa: CASSPRYGYTF

v_call: TRBV2
j_call: TRBJ2-3
cdr3_aa: CASSEEWEGTDTQYF

v_call: TRBV6-1
j_call: TRBJ2-7
cdr3_aa: CASSPVAGGDYEQYF

v_call: TRBV19
j_call: TRBJ1-1
cdr3_aa: CASSFDRNTEAFF

v_call: TRBV7-7
j_call: TRBJ2-5
cdr3_aa: CASSPNGGGGLETQYF

v_call: TRBV27
j_call: TRBJ2-1
cdr3_aa: CASRGTGPSSYNEQFF

v_call: TRBV9
j_call: TRBJ1-3
cdr3_aa: CASGDGGVKISGNTIYF

v_call: TRBV7-6
j_call: TRBJ2-5
cdr3_aa: CATLLGGRETQYF

v_call: TRBV27
j_call: TRBJ1-2
cdr3_aa: CASSLSVTTLVTF

v_call: TRBV18
j_call: TRBJ2-1
cdr3_aa: CASSPRGGDNEQFF

v_call: TRBV5-4
j_call: TRBJ1-4
cdr3_aa: CASSLDASGEKLFF

v_call: TRBV4-1
j_call: TRBJ1-3
cdr3_aa: CASSQPWSSGNTIYF

v_call: TRBV6-5
j_call: TRBJ2-5
cdr3_aa: CASSYSEVRQEAQYF

v_call: TRBV6-5
j_call: TRBJ1-4
cdr3_aa: CASSRTVNEKLFF

v_call: TRBV11-2
j_call: TRBJ1-1
cdr3_aa: CASSLGRMNTEAFF

v_call: TRBV6-1
j_call: TRBJ2-7
cdr3_aa: CASSEENRRYYEQYF

v_call: TRBV6-6
j_call: TRBJ1-6
cdr3_aa: CATQGAHEASPLHF

v_call: TRBV6-5
j_call: TRBJ1-2
cdr3_aa: CASRPPGVSYGYTF

v_call: TRBV7-2
j_call: TRBJ1-2
cdr3_aa: CASSFRPNYGYTF

v_call: TRBV7-9
j_call: TRBJ1-4
cdr3_aa: CASSFGQVINEKLFF

v_call: TRBV6-1
j_call: TRBJ1-2
cdr3_aa: CASSSGQGSHGYTF

v_call: TRBV5-6
j_call: TRBJ2-3
cdr3_aa: CASSTRTSGRAVGF

v_call: TRBV5-1
j_call: TRBJ2-7
cdr3_aa: CASSLIAVSEQYF

v_call: TRBV7-2
j_call: TRBJ2-3
cdr3_aa: CASSLTRGGLASTDTQYF

v_call: TRBV6-1
j_call: TRBJ2-1
cdr3_aa: CASRAGTYPYNEQFF

v_call: TRBV6-1
j_call: TRBJ2-1
cdr3_aa: CASSLAGGPYEQFF

v_call: TRBV5-1
j_call: TRBJ1-6
cdr3_aa: CASTQGAGDSPLHF

v_call: TRBV7-7
j_call: TRBJ2-5
cdr3_aa: CASSLGTSGVKEPQYF

v_call: TRBV10-3
j_call: TRBJ2-7
cdr3_aa: CASRDTLYEQYF

v_call: TRBV27
j_call: TRBJ1-1
cdr3_aa: CASSPPGTWTEAFF

v_call: TRBV19
j_call: TRBJ2-3
cdr3_aa: CASSIRFQPPLTDTQYF

v_call: TRBV11-2
j_call: TRBJ1-4
cdr3_aa: CASSPTATNEKLFF

v_call: TRBV28
j_call: TRBJ1-2
cdr3_aa: CASSFSGQGAYGYTF

v_call: TRBV7-2
j_call: TRBJ1-4
cdr3_aa: CASSLVAGTTNEKLFF